The T cell receptor (beta chain) under discussion was sequenced for a study of cytomegalovirus exposure and HLA in healthy donors. Study results and caveats: A later analysis showed TCR association rates differing by HLA locus, peaking at DRB1 and lowest at HLA-C.

V lost 1 base and J lost 5, with 12 bases in between. Per the germline V gene, CDR1 is SEHNR and CDR2 is FQNEAQ (reference sequence). The CDR3 runs to 14 residues. Healthy bone marrow donors supplied every sample. Despite likely unrecorded immune exposures, the donors were nominally healthy at the time of sampling. This clone occurred a few times. Its specificity is unknown. The PCR contained 60 Vbeta and 13 Jbeta primers. Authors' analysis steps: In a later analysis, approximately 73 million unique TCR beta chains included roughly 11 million shared by two or more donors. Profiled with immunoSEQ multiplex PCR; TCRdb holds only in-frame clones, not every one. The V and J calls and clone size are taken from that table; D and trimming were inferred from the DNA. The sample yields 100,000 to 140,000 clones, 60% to 80% seen once.

The sample taken for sequencing was PBMCs. This TCR was sampled from a man between 18 and 35 years old in good health and CMV-seronegative. This chain joins TRBV7-9 and TRBJ2-7, with D unresolved. The CDR3 protein is CASSLDAQSDEQYF. As DNA, the CDR3 is TGTGCCAGCAGCTTAGACGCGCAGAGCGACGAGCAGTACTTC.